This T cell receptor beta chain was documented in a study of cytomegalovirus exposure and HLA in healthy donors (dated by TCRdb to 2015 to 2018). In the study overall: An earlier analysis of 550 to 700 of the donors reported more than 250 Gb of sequence data and some 120 million unique TCR beta sequences from 150 million to 200 million T cells. In an earlier analysis of 500 to 650 of the donors, high-throughput TCR beta sequencing was used to judge whether each TCR beta V gene segment behaved as functional or pseudogenic. The study was designed to test whether signatures of past pathogen exposure could be identified by cataloging public T cell receptors. Among around 400 genotyped donors of the cohort, an average of approximately 240,000 unique TCR beta nucleotide sequences was sequenced per donor, of which about 19% were non-productive. An early release covering roughly 600 HLA-typed donors comprised approximately 300 gigabases of sequencing data and roughly 86 million unique TCR sequences. Typing coverage differed by locus: A, B, C, DRB1 and DQB1 were typed in about 620-630 donors, DQA1 in around 500, DPA1 in some 600, and DPB1 in 450 to 480. In the later analysis, no new phenotypic data were used to find candidate immune exposures; instead, reliance was placed on TCR beta sequences and their occurrence across donors. Donor age, sex, ethnicity and CMV serostatus were compiled together with the repertoire data. A handful of DR-DQ haplotypes were handled as single units for association and clustering because linkage in the cohort was strong. The study used immunosequencing to profile the T cell repertoires of 666 subjects and linked those repertoires to cytomegalovirus serostatus. Every discovery cohort repertoire had been produced on one sequencing platform. Besides the first cohort of roughly 700 subjects, a separate validation cohort made up of 120 different subjects was used. To predict cytomegalovirus infection status, the study brought together high-throughput TCR immunosequencing, statistical association of individual TCRs with disease status, and machine learning. Genome-wide SNP genotypes for about three fifths of the roughly 700 donors were used in a later genetic analysis, which treated that subset as a discovery cohort. The genetic ancestry cluster associated with self-reported Caucasian donors included 81% of the 300 to 450 genotyped donors. A later analysis re-analyzed previously published TCR beta repertoires from about 730 donors and added high-resolution HLA genotyping to study TCR occurrence patterns. HLA typing covered class I and class II loci at four-digit resolution.

Overall results and qualifications from the work: According to a later genetic analysis, donors in an Asian-associated ancestry cluster had fewer N-insertions in productive TCRs than the roughly 670-donor mean. A group of highly shared sequence variants was considered likely to be a technical artifact of the sequencing pipeline. Most TCR sequences were observed very rarely across donors, whereas some public TCRs were present in many individuals. In vitro tests confirmed that three of the cytomegalovirus-associated TCR beta chains recognize cytomegalovirus antigens. A further reported finding was that TCR beta sequences accurately predicted the HLA-A and HLA-B alleles for most subjects in the first cohort. A later genetic analysis associated a missense DCLRE1C variant with V-gene and J-gene trimming of TCR beta chains, and an independent cohort replicated the association. In a later analysis, HLA-associated TCR beta chains were found to be more clonally expanded and to have lower generation probabilities than equally common non-associated chains. Linkage disequilibrium might explain the correlated functional status among segregating V segments, but an unknown experimental factor could not be excluded. Cytomegalovirus status was reported to be diagnosed by the classifier with high specificity and sensitivity in both the original and validation cohorts. Because counts were too low, about 15 rarely observed V segments, including chromosome 9 orphons, were left out of the earlier analysis of over 550 of the donors. According to the authors, the approach could potentially be generalized to other disease states and immunological phenotypes. When HLA alleles, especially DR and DQ, strongly co-occurred, TCR associations were difficult to assign to individual alleles. According to a later analysis, parvovirus B19, influenza, CMV and Epstein-Barr virus appeared linked to several top co-occurrence clusters. According to a later analysis, TCR association rates differed among HLA loci, with DRB1 alleles showing the most associated TCRs and HLA-C alleles showing the fewest. In an earlier analysis of over 550 of the donors, most TCR beta V segments were observed in productive rearrangements about 87% or about 30% of the time, broadly matching IMGT annotations. This cohort had only TCR beta chains sequenced, and the lack of alpha or paired-chain data limited which features could be detected. According to a later analysis, most CMV-associated TCR beta chains appeared to be HLA-restricted, and the HLA associations seemed to be driven largely by CMV exposure. Immune exposure information for the cohort was limited to CMV serostatus. A later analysis associated about 17,000 TCR beta sequences with specific HLA alleles at a false discovery rate of 0.05. Sequencing depth was assumed to be roughly uniform across donors in the presence/absence analyses, though that assumption may not hold. Because HLA typing was missing for some donors at each locus, association tests included only the typed subset. The study gave a list of around 170 TCR beta chains associated with cytomegalovirus. Some IMGT-functional V segments, including TRBV6-2 and TRBV6-3, could not be distinguished by the 87-base-pair reads and were therefore excluded.

The library was made by the immunoSEQ multiplex PCR assay. A mixture of 60 forward primers for TCR Vbeta segments and 13 reverse primers for TCR Jbeta segments was used in the multiplex PCR. A multiplex PCR assay on genomic DNA amplified the CDR3 region of rearranged TCR beta genes. Amplified TCR beta libraries were sequenced as 87-base-pair reads on the Illumina HiSeq System. For the original study's pipeline: Across the 670 or so repertoires, a later analysis counted tens of millions of unique TCR beta chains, approximately 12 million of which were shared by at least two donors. Raw reads were error-corrected and collapsed into unique sequences with a nearest-neighbor algorithm that merged closely related sequences to remove PCR and sequencing errors. To assign V, D and J gene segments, CDR3 sequences were aligned to IMGT reference sequences. For a sequence to be retained, a match of at least six nucleotides was required to both a V gene segment and a J gene segment. A rearrangement counted as productive if the CDR3 had no stop codons and remained in frame with V and J, and every other rearrangement counted as non-productive. CDR3 was defined by IMGT convention, running from the second conserved V-encoded cysteine to the conserved J-encoded phenylalanine. Sequences without an unambiguous match to a single V gene segment were excluded from the earlier analysis of several hundred of the donors. An earlier analysis of approximately 590 of the donors classified V segments as functional when productive rearrangements were above 56.7% and as segregating when the standard deviation between donors was above 5%. To diagnose cytomegalovirus status from the catalog of TCR beta chain sequences, a statistical classification framework was built. A later analysis assigned V and J genes by comparing TCR nucleotide sequences with IMGT/GENE-DB human TR gene sequences. The TCRdist pipeline was used in a later analysis to assign CDR3 sequences and most-parsimonious VDJ recombination scenarios. In a later analysis, every TCR beta chain was defined by the combination of its CDR3 amino acid sequence and its V-gene family, and reads without a unique V-gene family were dropped. In a later analysis, fewer than 650 highly shared, low-generation-probability nucleotide sequences were removed to address suspected cross-contamination and a sequencing artifact. In a later analysis, a clonal expansion index was calculated for each public chain from normalized within-repertoire ranks of inferred template counts. In a later analysis, generation probabilities were computed using a VDJ recombination model fitted to out-of-frame rearrangements, and the results were checked against IGoR. A later analysis scored TCR-TCR, TCR-HLA and TCR-CMV co-occurrence with hypergeometric tests, applying a repertoire-size bias correction to TCR pairs. To estimate false discovery rates, a later analysis permuted the HLA or CMV assignments 20 times. In a later analysis, co-occurring TCRs were grouped with DBSCAN, and TCRdist sequence similarity was added when clustering was performed within HLA-allele-positive subsets. For co-occurrence clustering, repertoires with fewer than 30,000 or more than 120,000 public chains were excluded, along with roughly 5 repertoires with anomalous nucleotide sharing. TCRdb holds this immuneACCESS table with in-frame rearrangements only. Some clones are missing; in checked studies, unresolved V genes explain under half, and the rest has no known cause. The DNA was the basis for D and trimming; V, J and clone size are from that table. The sample yields some 150,000 clones; roughly 85% were counted once. About 2.3% of the sample is in the top ten clones.

On this clone itself: The specificity of this receptor is unknown. No clone much larger than this one lies a single base away; base qualities are absent.

The CDR3, cysteine through phenylalanine, is 15 amino acids long. CDR3 DNA only is kept here, 45 bases in frame from base 1. Sequences GTSNPN (CDR1) and SVGIG (CDR2) are obtained from the germline V gene (reference sequence). V trim: 3 bases; J trim: 0 bases; unmatched bases: 5. The cohort comprised some 680 healthy bone marrow donors. At the time of sampling, every cohort member was nominally healthy, though immune exposures that went unrecorded were likely present. The donor was CMV seronegative and was included in the group of 352 seronegative cohort members. A peripheral blood sample was collected from each donor, and TCR beta sequencing was performed on peripheral blood mononuclear cells. Genomic DNA was extracted from the blood cell samples with the Qiagen DNeasy Blood Extraction Kit.

The receptor's source is a woman under 30 in good health and CMV-seronegative. The sequence joins TRBV30 to TRBJ1-3, with TRBD1 identical over 7 junction bases. Sequenced: PBMCs. The CDR3 region: CAWSPTGLSGNTIYF. The nucleotide sequence reads as follows: TGTGCCTGGAGCCCGACAGGGCTCTCTGGAAACACCATATATTTT.